This T cell receptor (beta chain) stems from a study of human T cells and chemical hapten exposure. Time point defined: patch test 1, 2 weeks after DPC sensitization. Treatment defined: therapeutic diphenylcyclopropenone sensitization with weekly scalp DPC. It was unfractionated whole blood from which total RNA was extracted. The CDR3 totals 15 residues. J lost 6 bases, V lost 6 bases, and 8 bases had no gene match. Germline V gene sequence: CDR1 ENHRY, CDR2 SYGVKD. TCRdb reanalysed the RACE reads using MiXCR and keeps one entry per CDR3 protein. The top ten clones hold roughly 1.3% of a sample with roughly 120,000 distinct CDR3 sequences, 9.5% to 13% of them seen once. This clonotype has only a few counts.

The TCR sequence derives from a woman aged 45-65 years with alopecia areata. Some clones in this sample may be carry-over from other donors' samples. The sample here was whole blood, taken in connection with sensitization to the hapten diphenylcyclopropenone (DPC). V is TRBV10-3 and J is TRBJ2-3; TRBD2 matches at 11 bases. The CDR3 loop reads CAIRISGRAGDTQYF. CDR3 bases: TGTGCCATCAGGATTAGCGGGAGGGCCGGGGATACGCAGTATTTT.